The 15 T cell receptor beta chains below were found in one sample sequenced in a study of T cells in Graves' hyperthyroidism and ophthalmopathy (dated by TCRdb to the late 2010s). Libraries were made using multiplex PCR. The listed sequencing device is Illumina HiSeq 2000. TCR beta CDR3 regions were amplified from RNA transcripts. The TCR CDR3 was subjected to a first round of RT-PCR using the HTBI primer set and the Qiagen OneStep RT-PCR kit. TCRdb reanalyzed the raw reads on its own, using fastp at Q25 for trimming and MiXCR for clone calling, and kept in-frame beta chains. Each entry merges the rows of one CDR3 protein and shows their most common DNA and genes. Within this sample are some 180,000 distinct CDR3 sequences, with about a sixth of them counted one time only. The ten most abundant clones make up about 56% of the sample. Sequencing input: blood. These TCRs come from a woman in her fifties or sixties with Graves' hyperthyroidism.

This clonotype showed up many times. The gene calls are TRBV12-3 or TRBV12-4 and TRBJ1-2, with no clear D. The V gene lost 5 bases and the J gene lost 0 bases, with 7 bases spanning the gap. CDR3 size: 13 residues. CDR3 amino acids: CASSREPNYGYTF. CDR3 DNA: TGTGCCAGCAGTAGGGAGCCTAACTATGGCTACACCTTC.

This clonotype was seen ten or more times. The chain combines TRBV20-1 with TRBJ2-1; 8 bases are a match to TRBD1. The CDR3 sequence is 14 residues long. Germline trimming cut 1 base from V and 7 bases from J; bases unmatched to any gene: 6. Germline CDR1 reads DFQATT; CDR2 reads SNEGSKA (reference sequence). The CDR3 DNA reads TGCAGTGCTAGAGGGAGGACAGGGCATAATGAGCAGTTCTTC. Translation: CSARGRTGHNEQFF.

This clonotype came up many times. The chain uses TRBV10-3 and TRBJ2-7; 7 bases agree with TRBD1. Germline V lookup: CDR1 ENHRY, CDR2 SYGVKD. With 1 base clipped from V and 0 bases from J, the junction kept 3 bases outside the gene matches. CDR3 length equals 15 residues. CDR3 nucleotides: TGTGCCATCAGTGAGTATACAGGGGTCTCCTACGAGCAGTACTTC. Translation: CAISEYTGVSYEQYF.

V usage is TRBV9 and J usage is TRBJ2-1; TRBD2 matches 7 bases. CDR3 size: 16 residues. Germline V gene sequence: CDR1 SGDLS, CDR2 YYNGEE. With 0 bases clipped from V and 4 bases from J, the junction kept 7 bases outside the gene matches. The CDR3 DNA sequence: TGTGCCAGCAGCGTAGAAGCTAGCGGAGTTTACAATGAGCAGTTCTTC. It codes for CASSVEASGVYNEQFF.

This sequence joins TRBV28 and TRBJ1-5; D uncertain. V lost 6 bases and J lost 7, with 10 bases in between. The germline V gene encodes CDR1 MDHEN and CDR2 SYDVKM. The CDR3 covers 12 residues. CDR3 DNA: TGTGCCAGCAGAGGAGGGCCCCAGCCCCAGCATTTT. It is translated as CASRGGPQPQHF.

This clonotype was observed a handful of times. Possible read error: a much larger clone is one base away. The chain carries TRBV20-1 and TRBJ1-1; possibly TRBD1 for D (5 bases). CDR1 DFQATT and CDR2 SNEGSKA come from the germline V gene (reference sequence). The CDR3 extends over 12 amino acids. The CDR3 DNA sequence: TGCAGTGCTAGTCCAGGGAACACTGAAGCTCTCTTT. Its translation is CSASPGNTEALF.

This clonotype was picked up many times. The gene calls are TRBV7-8 and TRBJ2-5, with D tentatively TRBD1 (5 bases). V shed 5 bases and J shed 0 bases, with 19 bases lying between them. From germline, CDR1 is SGHVS and CDR2 FQNEAQ. The CDR3 runs to 17 residues. CDR3 amino acids: CASSPPLQTAYQETQYF. In DNA, the CDR3 is TGTGCCAGCAGCCCCCCCCTCCAGACAGCCTACCAAGAGACCCAGTACTTC.

This clonotype has at least ten counts. The chain has TRBV27 and TRBJ2-7; 12 bases fit TRBD2. The CDR3 is made up of 16 amino acids. The junction had 8 bases not matched to a gene; V was cut back by 3 bases and J by 5 bases. Germline CDR1 reads MNHEY; CDR2 reads SMNVEV (reference sequence). The CDR3 sequence: CASSFSTSGRSDEQYF. The CDR3 DNA sequence: TGTGCCAGCAGTTTTTCGACTAGCGGGAGATCGGACGAGCAGTACTTC.

This clonotype was found many times. The V call is TRBV3-1, the J call TRBJ2-5; TRBD2 is a possible D gene (5 bases). V lost 1 base and J 2 bases, leaving 8 bases between the germline ends. This CDR3 is built from 14 residues. Per the germline V gene, CDR1 is LGHDT and CDR2 is YNNKEL (reference sequence). The CDR3 reads CASSQVLAQETQYF. The CDR3 coding sequence is TGTGCCAGCAGCCAAGTGCTAGCTCAAGAGACCCAGTACTTC.

This clonotype came up many times. The V gene is TRBV6-1, the J gene TRBJ1-1; possible D gene TRBD1, 5 bases. V was shortened by 5 bases and J by 2 bases, with 15 bases between the two germline ends. This CDR3 has 15 amino acids. The germline V gene has CDR1 MNHNS and CDR2 SASEGT. As DNA, the CDR3 is TGTGCCAGCAGTCCTTGGGGCGGGGGAAACACTGAAGCTTTCTTT. This codes for CASSPWGGGNTEAFF.

This clonotype was observed a handful of times. V gene TRBV10-3 combines with J gene TRBJ2-1; a possible D gene is TRBD1 (7 bases). The CDR3 is made up of 17 amino acids. V lost 4 bases, J lost 4 bases, and 20 bases lay in between. The germline V gene has CDR1 ENHRY and CDR2 SYGVKD. CDR3 in amino acids: CAISGTTTGRGYNEQFF. CDR3 nucleotide sequence: TGTGCCATCAGTGGGACTACGACAGGGAGAGGTTACAATGAGCAGTTCTTC.

This clonotype was counted ten times or more. J is TRBJ1-2 and V is TRBV6-1, with D perhaps TRBD1 (6 bases). This CDR3 region has 14 residues. V was cut by 5 bases and J by 4 bases, with 14 bases left in between. Germline CDR1 reads MNHNS; CDR2 reads SASEGT. The CDR3 sequence: CASSRKTGFYGYTF. CDR3 nucleotide sequence: TGTGCCAGCAGTCGTAAAACAGGGTTCTATGGCTACACCTTC.

The sample holds a few counts of this clonotype. The chain is built from TRBV7-3 and TRBJ2-5; TRBD2 matches at 8 bases. V shed 1 base and J 3 bases; nucleotides not matched to a gene: 7. The length of the CDR3 is 16 residues. Germline V gives CDR1 SGHTA, CDR2 FQGTGA. As DNA, the CDR3 is TGTGCCAGCAGCTTAATAGCCGGCGGGAGGAAAGAGACCCAGTACTTC. As protein: CASSLIAGGRKETQYF.

This clonotype has at least ten counts. This rearrangement joins TRBV12-3 or TRBV12-4 to TRBJ2-7; 9 bases agree with TRBD1. V lost 5 bases and J lost 3; bases outside the gene matches: 2. The CDR3 extends over 13 amino acids. This CDR3 reads CASSRTGVYEQYF. CDR3 coding DNA: TGTGCCAGCAGTCGGACAGGGGTCTACGAGCAGTACTTC.

This clonotype showed up many times. The V gene is TRBV6-1, the J gene TRBJ2-7; D unclear. Trimming cost V 8 bases and J 2 bases, with 7 bases left between them. The CDR3 has 11 residues. Germline CDR1 reads MNHNS; CDR2 reads SASEGT. The CDR3 DNA reads TGTGCCAGCGGCCAGGCCTACGAGCAGTACTTC. Translated, it gives CASGQAYEQYF.